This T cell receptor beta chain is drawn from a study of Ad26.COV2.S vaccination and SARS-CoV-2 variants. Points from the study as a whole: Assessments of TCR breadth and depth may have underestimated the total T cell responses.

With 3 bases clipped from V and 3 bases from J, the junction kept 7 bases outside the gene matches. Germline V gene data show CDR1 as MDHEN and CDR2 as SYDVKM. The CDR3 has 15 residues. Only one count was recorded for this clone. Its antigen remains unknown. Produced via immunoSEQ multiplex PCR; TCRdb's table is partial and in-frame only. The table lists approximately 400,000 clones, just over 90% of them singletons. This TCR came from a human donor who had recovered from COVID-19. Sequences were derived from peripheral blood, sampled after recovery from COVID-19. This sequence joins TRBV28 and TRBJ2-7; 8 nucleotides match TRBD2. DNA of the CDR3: TGTGCCAGCAGTTTCGGGGGAGCGGGGGACTACGAGCAGTACTTC. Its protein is CASSFGGAGDYEQYF.